These T cell receptor beta chains were read from a single sample in a study of CD4+ T cells in melanoma. Produced via immunoSEQ multiplex PCR; TCRdb's table is partial and in-frame only. The profile shows about 140,000 clones, 80% to 95% of them singletons. These receptors were taken from a human donor with melanoma. Each CDR3 is given without its conserved first and last residue. Fields, in order: V gene, CDR3 length, CDR3 protein.

v_gene: TRBV10-2; len: 12; CDR3aa: ASGDLAGQETQY
v_gene: TRBV27; len: 13; CDR3aa: ASSPQRGVGTEAF
v_gene: TRBV7-9; len: 13; CDR3aa: ATDGGRPGTDTQY
v_gene: TRBV10-2; len: 13; CDR3aa: ASSRGTGLNSPLH
v_gene: TRBV6-6; len: 13; CDR3aa: ASSWDRVTTGELF
v_gene: TRBV5-8; len: 10; CDR3aa: ASSFGNQPQH
v_gene: TRBV6-6; len: 12; CDR3aa: ASGSGPSTGELF
v_gene: TRBV19; len: 12; CDR3aa: ASSMRDGVQTQY
v_gene: TRBV10-2; len: 12; CDR3aa: ASKDRGLTGELF
v_gene: TRBV30; len: 12; CDR3aa: AWSLTGGGSPLH
v_gene: TRBV5-1; len: 9; CDR3aa: ASSDEGEQY
v_gene: TRBV6-6; len: 13; CDR3aa: ASRFSVDSNTEAF
v_gene: TRBV7-3; len: 11; CDR3aa: ASSLSDSYEQY
v_gene: TRBV9; len: 19; CDR3aa: ASSPLAGWGARSTGANVLT
v_gene: TRBV6-1; len: 11; CDR3aa: ASSLGEANEAF
v_gene: TRBV23-1; len: 13; CDR3aa: ASSCRDRTYNEQF
v_gene: TRBV2; len: 12; CDR3aa: ASRKGSGTDTQY
v_gene: TRBV10-2; len: 16; CDR3aa: ASSDTSGQGPNTGELF
v_gene: TRBV5-1; len: 13; CDR3aa: ASSWGTGGVNEQF
v_gene: TRBV4-1; len: 13; CDR3aa: ASSQVRPGNYGYT
v_gene: TRBV27; len: 17; CDR3aa: ASSPTPARQGVVDQPQH
v_gene: TRBV18; len: 13; CDR3aa: ASSPPGQGREKLF
v_gene: TRBV5-1; len: 12; CDR3aa: ASRQDTGQETQY
v_gene: TRBV7-8; len: 16; CDR3aa: ASSLEFLHRGSNQPQH
v_gene: TRBV29-1; len: 13; CDR3aa: SVEPSGGVTDTQY
v_gene: TRBV7-3; len: 10; CDR3aa: ASSSHTGELF
v_gene: TRBV10-2; len: 11; CDR3aa: ASSENTDTEAF
v_gene: TRBV6-5; len: 12; CDR3aa: ASSFGQGATEAF
v_gene: TRBV7-9; len: 12; CDR3aa: ASRLGQGGDTIY
v_gene: TRBV14; len: 9; CDR3aa: ASSQGLELF
v_gene: TRBV7-9; len: 13; CDR3aa: ASTRTGQGGEKLF
v_gene: TRBV2; len: 13; CDR3aa: ASLRDRAMNTEAF
v_gene: TRBV7-8; len: 14; CDR3aa: ASSSRLAGGFNEQF
v_gene: TRBV21-1; len: 11; CDR3aa: ASSARGNAEAF
v_gene: TRBV5-1; len: 12; CDR3aa: ASSLGTVTDTQY
v_gene: TRBV14; len: 11; CDR3aa: ASSLLGVLAQY
v_gene: TRBV2; len: 10; CDR3aa: ASSLTRDTQY
v_gene: TRBV5-1; len: 13; CDR3aa: ASRSQGSSGNTIY
v_gene: TRBV19; len: 15; CDR3aa: ASNERAQLSGANVLT
v_gene: TRBV6-5; len: 14; CDR3aa: ASSYSTALYQETQY
v_gene: TRBV5-1; len: 14; CDR3aa: ASSLGQGTLNNEQF
v_gene: TRBV15; len: 15; CDR3aa: ATSRSRGADLGEKLF
v_gene: TRBV2; len: 12; CDR3aa: ASRKDYPTDTQY
v_gene: TRBV7-6; len: 12; CDR3aa: ASSLRGPNNEQF
v_gene: TRBV7-9; len: 10; CDR3aa: ASSRGRETQY
v_gene: TRBV11-2; len: 12; CDR3aa: ASSLADTSYEQY
v_gene: TRBV29-1; len: 10; CDR3aa: SVRQGRDEQY
v_gene: TRBV5-1; len: 13; CDR3aa: ASSLTGRSSYEQY
v_gene: TRBV5-4; len: 15; CDR3aa: ASSLGTSGSSTDTQY
v_gene: TRBV7-9; len: 13; CDR3aa: ASSLGRGATGELF
v_gene: TRBV21-1; len: 13; CDR3aa: ASTPGRQLALRQF
v_gene: TRBV4-1; len: 14; CDR3aa: ASSQGSGLQSYEQY
v_gene: TRBV5-1; len: 14; CDR3aa: ASSGARGSGANVLT
v_gene: TRBV9; len: 12; CDR3aa: ASSVGTGDTEAF
v_gene: TRBV4-1; len: 13; CDR3aa: ASSSRDRVPYEQY
v_gene: TRBV7-8; len: 13; CDR3aa: ASRGGTGRNSPLH
v_gene: TRBV12-5; len: 11; CDR3aa: ASGGDGNTEAF
v_gene: TRBV11-2; len: 11; CDR3aa: ASSSDRFNEQF
v_gene: TRBV2; len: 12; CDR3aa: ASGTSGAGETQY
v_gene: TRBV5-8; len: 13; CDR3aa: ASSRRDRGPYGYT